A selection of T cell receptor beta chains follows, all from one sample in a study of shared clonotypes between healthy human individuals. Using immunoSEQ multiplex PCR, the repertoire was profiled, and TCRdb retains in-frame clones only, with some absent. Counted here are fewer than 1.6 million clones, approximately 98.5% occurring once; the ten biggest clones make up about 0.35%. Material for sequencing was naive CD4+ T cells sorted from blood. Source of these receptors: a man under 40 in good health. CDR3s include the opening cysteine and the closing phenylalanine or tryptophan. D genes are given only for firm matches. Where a row states a size, it is once, few, many or the class of an expanded clone; other rows omit it.

v_call	d_call	j_call	cdr3_length	clone_size	cdr3_aa	cdr3_nt
TRBV7-6	-	TRBJ2-7	15	-	CASTQGASGTYEQYF	TGTGCCAGCACCCAGGGGGCTAGCGGGACGTACGAGCAGTACTTC
TRBV9	-	TRBJ2-3	14	-	CASSPEGDAYTQYF	TGTGCCAGCAGCCCTGAGGGGGACGCATATACGCAGTATTTT
TRBV9	-	TRBJ2-5	13	once	CASGTGEIETQYF	TGTGCCAGCGGCACGGGAGAGATAGAGACCCAGTACTTC
TRBV6-5	TRBD1	TRBJ2-7	15	-	CASSYRETGGYEQYF	TGTGCCAGCAGTTACCGAGAGACAGGGGGCTACGAGCAGTACTTC
TRBV29-1	-	TRBJ1-1	11	-	CSVLGGTEAFF	TGCAGCGTCCTGGGGGGGACTGAAGCTTTCTTT
TRBV6-1	-	TRBJ1-5	14	-	CASSDSTGHQPQHF	TGTGCCAGCAGTGACTCGACAGGCCATCAGCCCCAGCATTTT
TRBV7-3	TRBD2	TRBJ2-3	16	-	CASSTRGGRRTDTQYF	TGTGCCAGCAGTACTAGGGGCGGGAGGCGCACAGATACGCAGTATTTT
TRBV12-2	-	TRBJ2-7	17	-	CASRLARGSGGSYEQYF	TGTGCAAGTCGCTTAGCGCGTGGTAGCGGGGGCTCCTACGAGCAGTACTTC
TRBV9	-	TRBJ2-1	15	-	CASSVAGAGYNEQFF	TGTGCCAGCAGCGTAGCGGGAGCTGGATACAATGAGCAGTTCTTC
TRBV7-2	TRBD1	TRBJ2-7	15	-	CASSRQGGGNYEQYF	TGTGCCAGCAGCCGACAGGGGGGAGGGAATTACGAGCAGTACTTC
TRBV12-5	-	TRBJ2-2	13	-	CASGHQGAGELFF	TGTGCTAGTGGCCACCAGGGAGCCGGGGAGCTGTTTTTT
TRBV29-1	TRBD2	TRBJ2-7	16	-	CSVDYRGLAGDYEQYF	TGCAGCGTTGACTATCGGGGACTAGCGGGAGACTACGAGCAGTACTTC
TRBV15	-	TRBJ2-7	16	-	CATSRDDPGSTYEQYF	TGTGCCACCAGCAGAGATGACCCCGGCAGTACCTACGAGCAGTACTTC
TRBV10-3	-	TRBJ2-7	12	-	CAIRTEPYEQYF	TGTGCCATCAGGACGGAACCATACGAGCAGTACTTC
TRBV7-9	TRBD2	TRBJ2-7	13	once	CASSFDPGGEQYF	TGTGCCAGCAGCTTCGATCCGGGAGGGGAGCAGTACTTC
TRBV27	-	TRBJ2-3	14	-	CASSLSGRTDTQYF	TGTGCCAGCAGTTTATCGGGGCGGACGGATACGCAGTATTTT
TRBV6-5	-	TRBJ2-1	10	-	CASSSAEQFF	TGTGCCAGCAGCTCGGCTGAGCAGTTCTTC
TRBV29-1	TRBD2	TRBJ2-1	13	-	CSVERTRGNEQFF	TGCAGCGTTGAAAGGACTAGAGGCAATGAGCAGTTCTTC
TRBV5-1	TRBD2	TRBJ2-1	16	-	CASSLRLAGGTNEQFF	TGCGCCAGCAGCTTGCGGCTAGCGGGGGGTACAAATGAGCAGTTCTTC
TRBV5-6	-	TRBJ2-7	13	-	CASRRNDGDEQYF	TGTGCCAGCAGAAGGAATGACGGTGACGAGCAGTACTTC
TRBV7-9	TRBD2	TRBJ2-7	14	-	CASRRAGDYNEQYF	TGTGCCAGCAGGAGAGCGGGAGACTACAACGAGCAGTACTTC
TRBV4-2	TRBD1	TRBJ2-7	13	-	CASSQGTGREQYF	TGTGCCAGCAGCCAAGGGACAGGGCGAGAGCAGTACTTC
TRBV5-6	-	TRBJ1-1	15	-	CASSLTGGENTEAFF	TGTGCCAGCAGCTTGACCGGGGGAGAAAACACTGAAGCTTTCTTT
TRBV13	TRBD2	TRBJ2-3	16	-	CASSRGTSRNTDTQYF	TGTGCCAGCAGCCGGGGGACTAGCAGAAACACAGATACGCAGTATTTT
TRBV30	TRBD2	TRBJ2-2	15	-	CAWGSGRWGAGELFF	TGTGCCTGGGGCAGCGGGAGGTGGGGCGCCGGGGAGCTGTTTTTT
TRBV5-4	-	TRBJ1-1	16	-	CASSAATPRGDTEAFF	TGTGCCAGCAGCGCGGCAACACCCCGTGGGGACACTGAAGCTTTCTTT
TRBV27	TRBD2	TRBJ2-3	15	-	CASSFREVGTDTQYF	TGTGCCAGCAGTTTTCGGGAGGTAGGCACAGATACGCAGTATTTT
TRBV10-3	-	TRBJ2-7	14	-	CAISETGQGYEQYF	TGTGCCATCAGTGAAACAGGCCAGGGGTACGAGCAGTACTTC
TRBV28	TRBD2	TRBJ2-7	14	-	CASSLSAGSYEQYF	TGTGCCAGCAGTTTGTCAGCGGGGTCCTACGAGCAGTACTTC
TRBV25-1	-	TRBJ2-3	15	-	CASSEWVGFTDTQYF	TGTGCCAGCAGTGAATGGGTGGGTTTCACAGATACGCAGTATTTT
TRBV5-6	-	TRBJ1-1	15	-	CASSILDRPDTEAFF	TGTGCCAGCAGTATTCTAGACAGGCCCGACACTGAAGCTTTCTTT
TRBV19	-	TRBJ1-5	12	-	CASSIPNQPQHF	TGTGCCAGTAGTATCCCCAATCAGCCCCAGCATTTT
TRBV4-1	TRBD1	TRBJ1-2	15	-	CASSQFPDRGRGYTF	TGCGCCAGCAGCCAGTTTCCGGACAGGGGGAGAGGCTACACCTTC
TRBV27	-	TRBJ2-7	13	-	CASSNSGSYEQYF	TGTGCCAGCAGTAACTCAGGATCCTACGAGCAGTACTTC
TRBV28	-	TRBJ2-3	15	-	CASTIHSGFTDTQYF	TGTGCCAGCACCATTCACAGCGGGTTCACAGATACGCAGTATTTT
TRBV6-5	-	TRBJ2-3	15	-	CASSYTAGNTDTQYF	TGTGCCAGCAGTTACACCGCGGGAAACACAGATACGCAGTATTTT
TRBV7-3	-	TRBJ2-3	13	-	CASSPPGRDTQYF	TGTGCCAGCAGCCCCCCAGGACGAGATACGCAGTATTTT
TRBV30	-	TRBJ1-3	14	once	CAWSWALSGNTIYF	TGTGCCTGGAGTTGGGCATTATCTGGAAACACCATATATTTT
TRBV15	TRBD1	TRBJ1-1	15	-	CATSRGDRGRTEAFF	TGTGCCACCAGCAGAGGGGACAGAGGGAGAACTGAAGCTTTCTTT
TRBV7-8	-	TRBJ1-4	14	-	CASSLGRGDEKLFF	TGTGCCAGCAGCTTAGGCAGGGGCGATGAAAAACTGTTTTTT
TRBV19	TRBD2	TRBJ2-1	17	-	CASSSGLAGLPYNEQFF	TGTGCCAGTAGTTCGGGACTAGCGGGCCTCCCTTACAATGAGCAGTTCTTC
TRBV14	TRBD2	TRBJ2-1	18	-	CASSAAVLAGGPNNEQFF	TGTGCCAGCAGCGCGGCGGTTCTAGCGGGAGGGCCGAACAATGAGCAGTTCTTC
TRBV25-1	-	TRBJ2-7	14	-	CASTNFRVPYEQYF	TGTGCCAGCACAAACTTCAGGGTGCCCTACGAGCAGTACTTC
TRBV5-1	TRBD2	TRBJ2-5	15	-	CASSPNPSGSKTQYF	TGCGCCAGCAGCCCCAACCCTAGCGGGAGTAAGACCCAGTACTTC
TRBV5-4	-	TRBJ2-3	14	-	CASSLATSTDTQYF	TGTGCCAGCAGCTTGGCCACTAGCACAGATACGCAGTATTTT
TRBV18	TRBD1	TRBJ2-7	14	-	CASSPGTGAYEQYF	TGTGCCAGCTCGCCCGGGACAGGGGCCTACGAGCAGTACTTC
TRBV18	-	TRBJ1-1	12	-	CASSTKNTEAFF	TGTGCCAGCTCAACAAAGAACACTGAAGCTTTCTTT